The 2 T cell receptor beta chains below were found in one sample sequenced in a study of blood T cell repertoires in COVID-19. TCRdb's copy holds only in-frame clones and misses some; the assay was immunoSEQ multiplex PCR. Counted here are 250,000 to 350,000 clones, roughly 86% occurring once; the ten biggest clones make up about 5%. Sequencing was performed on PBMCs or T cells enriched from blood (not recorded which). These receptors came from a woman aged 25 to 39 who had recovered from COVID-19.

This clone was observed a handful of times. This sequence joins TRBV7-9 and TRBJ1-1; D remains unclear. Between the trimmed V and J ends, which lost 4 bases and 1 base, there was a span of 7 bases. This CDR3 comprises 13 residues. Looked up from germline, CDR1 is SEHNR and CDR2 is FQNEAQ (reference sequence). CDR3 in amino acids: CASSWSGNTEAFF. CDR3 bases: TGTGCCAGCAGCTGGTCAGGGAACACTGAAGCTTTCTTT.

This sequence joins TRBV4-1 and TRBJ2-5, with TRBD2 matching over 12 bases. In germline, CDR1 is MGHRA, CDR2 YSYEKL. This CDR3 has 17 amino acids. Losses at the gene ends were 1 base for V and 4 bases for J; bases not matched to a gene: 7. The DNA of the CDR3 is TGCGCCAGCAGCCAAGGGCTAGCGGGGGGGCCAGGAGAGACCCAGTACTTC. Translated: CASSQGLAGGPGETQYF.